The 8 T cell receptor beta chains presented below share a single source sample, sequenced in a study of T cells in pancreatic ductal adenocarcinoma. Generated by immunoSEQ multiplex PCR, the TCRdb table keeps only in-frame clones and is missing some. The sample consists of about 100,000 clones, roughly 96% of them appearing once. The selected patients with pancreatic ductal adenocarcinoma had surgery but no neoadjuvant therapy. The sequenced sample consisted of PBMCs. All receptors come from a human donor with pancreatic ductal adenocarcinoma.

The rearrangement joins TRBV7-8 to TRBJ2-1; TRBD2 is a possible D gene (6 bases). Germline CDR1 and CDR2: SGHVS and FQNEAQ. This CDR3 has 12 residues. V was shortened by 1 base and J by 15 bases, with 13 bases between the two germline ends. This CDR3 is CASSLGGGSPFF. CDR3 bases: TGTGCCAGCAGCTTAGGGGGAGGTTCGCCGTTCTTC.

In nucleotides, the CDR3 is TGCGCCAGCCCAGCGCCTAGTTATAACATTCAGTACTTC. This encodes CASPAPSYNIQYF. V gene TRBV5-1 combines with J gene TRBJ2-4; D unclear. This CDR3 region has 13 residues. Per germline, CDR1 SGHRS and CDR2 YFSETQ. V dropped 7 bases and J dropped 7 bases, with 15 bases sitting between them.

This sequence joins TRBV6-1 and TRBJ2-1; the match to TRBD1 covers 9 bases. The CDR3 runs 17 residues. Germline-derived CDR1 and CDR2 are MNHNS and SASEGT. Trimming took 4 bases from V and 2 from J; bases not matched to a gene: 9. The CDR3 spells CASSASSGTGTYNEQFF. As DNA, the CDR3 is TGTGCCAGCAGTGCGAGTTCCGGGACAGGGACCTACAATGAGCAGTTCTTC.

This clone has just one count. V gene TRBV28 combines with J gene TRBJ2-4, with 8 bases identical to TRBD1. The CDR3 sequence is 15 residues long. The germline V gene encodes CDR1 MDHEN and CDR2 SYDVKM. Unmatched junction bases numbered 7, after V lost 6 bases and J lost 3 bases. CDR3 amino acids: CASSSTGVGKNIQYF. In DNA, the CDR3 is TGTGCCAGCAGCTCGACAGGGGTGGGCAAAAACATTCAGTACTTC. The full variable domain, its missing parts supplied by reference TRBV28 and TRBJ2-4, is DVKVTQSSRYLVKRTGEKVFLECVQDMDHENMFWYRQDPGLGLRLIYFSYDVKMKEKGDIPEGYSVSREKKERFSLILESASTNQTSMYLCASSSTGVGKNIQYFGAGTRLSVL.

This clone appeared a single time. This chain connects TRBV11-1 to TRBJ2-3; 8 nucleotides align to TRBD2. Germline CDR1 and CDR2: SGHAT and FQDESV (reference sequence). The CDR3 covers 14 residues. J lost 5 bases, V lost 5 bases, and 6 bases had no gene match. The CDR3 DNA reads as TGTGCCAGCAGCCCCTCCGGGGGGGGAGATACGCAGTATTTT. This encodes CASSPSGGGDTQYF.

This clone was observed once. The chain combines TRBV4-2 with TRBJ2-1, with D possibly matching TRBD1 (6 bases). V was cut by 4 bases and J by 8 bases, with 15 bases left in between. The CDR3 is 14 amino acids. CDR1 is LGHNA, CDR2 YNFKEQ, per germline. CDR3 protein: CASSLHRDRDEQFF. The CDR3 DNA sequence: TGTGCCAGCAGCCTACACAGGGATCGGGATGAGCAGTTCTTC.

The chain couples TRBV7-9 to TRBJ2-1; D remains ambiguous. Per the germline V gene, CDR1 is SEHNR and CDR2 is FQNEAQ (reference sequence). The V end lost 5 bases, the J end lost 4 bases, and 9 bases lay between the germline ends. The CDR3 runs 13 residues. This CDR3 is CASSEVTYNEQFF. The CDR3 DNA reads as TGTGCCAGCAGCGAAGTAACTTACAATGAGCAGTTCTTC.

V usage is TRBV5-1 and J usage is TRBJ2-5; unclear D gene. Trimming stripped 0 bases from V and 1 base from J, with 7 bases between. CDR1 SGHRS and CDR2 YFSETQ come from the germline V gene. The CDR3 is made up of 14 amino acids. The CDR3: CASSLGPSQETQYF. The CDR3, as DNA: TGCGCCAGCAGCTTGGGGCCCTCCCAAGAGACCCAGTACTTC.